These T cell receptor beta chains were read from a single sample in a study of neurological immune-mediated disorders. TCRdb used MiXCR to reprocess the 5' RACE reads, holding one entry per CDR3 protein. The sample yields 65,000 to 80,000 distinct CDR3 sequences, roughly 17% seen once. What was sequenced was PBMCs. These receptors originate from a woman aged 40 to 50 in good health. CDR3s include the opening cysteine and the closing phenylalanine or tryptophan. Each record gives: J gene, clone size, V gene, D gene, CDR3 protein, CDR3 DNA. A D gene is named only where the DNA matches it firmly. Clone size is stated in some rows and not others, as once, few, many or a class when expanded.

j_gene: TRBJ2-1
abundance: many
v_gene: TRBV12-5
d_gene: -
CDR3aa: CASGSGNEQFF
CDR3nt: TGTGCTAGTGGTTCTGGGAATGAGCAGTTCTTC

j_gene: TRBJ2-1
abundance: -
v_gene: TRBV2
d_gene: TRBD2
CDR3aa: CASRLGLAPGDEQFF
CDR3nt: TGTGCCAGCAGGTTGGGACTAGCACCTGGGGATGAGCAGTTCTTC

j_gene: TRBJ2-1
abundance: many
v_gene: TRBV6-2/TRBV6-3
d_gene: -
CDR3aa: CASGGGGVSYNEQFF
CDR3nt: TGTGCCAGCGGAGGAGGGGGGGTCTCCTACAATGAGCAGTTCTTC

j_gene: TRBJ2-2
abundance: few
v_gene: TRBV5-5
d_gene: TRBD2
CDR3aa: CASSRTSANTGELFF
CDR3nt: TGTGCCAGCAGCCGCACTAGCGCGAACACCGGGGAGCTGTTTTTT

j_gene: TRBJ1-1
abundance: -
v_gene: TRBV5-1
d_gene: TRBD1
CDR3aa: CASSSPLTGDGQTEAFF
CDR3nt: TGCGCCAGCAGCTCACCCCTGACAGGGGACGGTCAAACTGAAGCTTTCTTT

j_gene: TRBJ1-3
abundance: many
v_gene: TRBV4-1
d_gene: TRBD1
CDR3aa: CASSQTGDTSGNTIYF
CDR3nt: TGCGCCAGCAGCCAGACAGGGGATACCTCTGGAAACACCATATATTTT

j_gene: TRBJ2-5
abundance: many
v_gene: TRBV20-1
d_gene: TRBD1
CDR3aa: CSARDRTGGGETQYF
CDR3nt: TGCAGTGCTAGAGATAGGACAGGGGGCGGGGAGACCCAGTACTTC

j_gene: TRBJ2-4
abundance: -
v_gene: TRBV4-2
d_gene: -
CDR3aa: CASSQYLGMRGIQYF
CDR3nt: TGTGCCAGCAGCCAATATCTGGGAATGAGGGGCATTCAGTACTTC

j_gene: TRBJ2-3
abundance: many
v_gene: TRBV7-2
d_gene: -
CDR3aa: CASGTKSTDTQYF
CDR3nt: TGTGCCAGCGGAACAAAAAGCACAGATACGCAGTATTTT

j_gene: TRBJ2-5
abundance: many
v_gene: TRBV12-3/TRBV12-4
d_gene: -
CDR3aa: CASSFGHGETQYF
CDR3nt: TGTGCCAGCAGTTTCGGGCACGGAGAGACCCAGTACTTC

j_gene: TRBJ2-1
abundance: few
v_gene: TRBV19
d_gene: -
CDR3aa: CASSRAIYNEQFF
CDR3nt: TGTGCCAGTAGTAGGGCTATCTACAATGAGCAGTTCTTC

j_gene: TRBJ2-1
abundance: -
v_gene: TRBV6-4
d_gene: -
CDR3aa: CASSDEGSSSHNEQFF
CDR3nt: TGTGCCAGCAGTGACGAGGGGTCGAGCTCCCACAATGAACAGTTCTTC

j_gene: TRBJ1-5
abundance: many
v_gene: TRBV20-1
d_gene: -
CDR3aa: CSATPLGVDQPQHF
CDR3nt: TGCAGTGCTACCCCTCTGGGGGTGGATCAGCCCCAGCATTTT

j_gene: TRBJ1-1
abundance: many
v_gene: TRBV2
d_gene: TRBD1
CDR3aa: CASWGQPIEISFF
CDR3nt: TGTGCCAGCTGGGGACAGCCCATCGAAATAAGTTTCTTT

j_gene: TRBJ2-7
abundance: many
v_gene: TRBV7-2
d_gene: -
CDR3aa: CASSSGGHEQYF
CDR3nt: TGTGCCAGCAGTTCCGGGGGACACGAGCAGTACTTC

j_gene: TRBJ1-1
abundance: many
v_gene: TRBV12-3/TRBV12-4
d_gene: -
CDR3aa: CASSLARGTEAFF
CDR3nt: TGTGCCAGCAGTTTAGCGCGGGGGACTGAAGCTTTCTTT

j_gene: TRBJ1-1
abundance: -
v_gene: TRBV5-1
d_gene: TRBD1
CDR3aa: CASSPGQASMNTEAFF
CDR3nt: TGCGCCAGCAGCCCCGGACAGGCGTCGATGAACACTGAAGCTTTCTTT

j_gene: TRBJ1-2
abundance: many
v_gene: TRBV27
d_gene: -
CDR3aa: CASSSIPLEGGYTF
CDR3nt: TGTGCCAGCAGTTCGATTCCCCTGGAGGGTGGCTACACCTTC

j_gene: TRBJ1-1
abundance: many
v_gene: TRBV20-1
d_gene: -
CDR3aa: CSAGGNTEAFF
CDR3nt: TGCAGTGCTGGGGGAAATACTGAAGCTTTCTTT

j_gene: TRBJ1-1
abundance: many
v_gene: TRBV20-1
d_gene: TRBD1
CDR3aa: CSATKTGVNTEAFF
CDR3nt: TGCAGTGCTACTAAGACAGGGGTGAACACTGAAGCTTTCTTT

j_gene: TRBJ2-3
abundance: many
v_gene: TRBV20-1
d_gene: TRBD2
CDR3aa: CSARARLAGYLSGDTQYF
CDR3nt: TGCAGTGCTAGAGCTAGACTAGCGGGGTACCTATCAGGAGATACGCAGTATTTT

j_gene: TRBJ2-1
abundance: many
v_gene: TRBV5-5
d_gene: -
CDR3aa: CASSPVRGRADNEQFF
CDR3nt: TGTGCCAGCAGCCCCGTCCGTGGGCGTGCAGACAATGAGCAGTTCTTC

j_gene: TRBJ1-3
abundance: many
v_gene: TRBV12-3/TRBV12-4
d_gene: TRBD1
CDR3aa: CASSPGQRNTIYF
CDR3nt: TGTGCCAGCAGCCCGGGACAGAGAAACACCATATATTTT

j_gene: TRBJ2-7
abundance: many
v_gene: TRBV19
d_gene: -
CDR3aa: CASSIDPGQGSDEQYF
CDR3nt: TGTGCCAGTAGTATAGACCCGGGACAAGGATCTGACGAGCAGTACTTC

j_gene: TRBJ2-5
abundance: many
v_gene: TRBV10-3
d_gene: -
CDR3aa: CAISESEETQYF
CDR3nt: TGTGCCATCAGTGAGTCGGAAGAGACCCAGTACTTC

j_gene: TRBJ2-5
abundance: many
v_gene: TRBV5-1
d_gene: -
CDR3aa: CASSLYRETQYF
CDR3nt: TGCGCCAGCAGCTTGTACAGGGAGACCCAGTACTTC

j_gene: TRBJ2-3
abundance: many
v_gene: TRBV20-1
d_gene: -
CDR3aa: CSAVIADGTDTQYF
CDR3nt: TGCAGTGCTGTTATAGCGGACGGGACAGATACGCAGTATTTT

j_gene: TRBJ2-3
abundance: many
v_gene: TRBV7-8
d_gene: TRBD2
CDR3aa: CASSLVGGFTDTQYF
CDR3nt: TGTGCCAGCAGCTTAGTCGGGGGGTTCACAGATACGCAGTATTTT

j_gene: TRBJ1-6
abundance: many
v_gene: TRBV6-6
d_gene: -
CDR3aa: CASTQTGLNSPLHF
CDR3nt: TGTGCCAGCACCCAAACAGGGTTGAATTCACCCCTCCACTTT

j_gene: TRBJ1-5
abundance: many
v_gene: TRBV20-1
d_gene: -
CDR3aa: CSARDPRDTYSNQPQHF
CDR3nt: TGCAGTGCTAGAGACCCCCGGGACACTTATAGCAATCAGCCCCAGCATTTT

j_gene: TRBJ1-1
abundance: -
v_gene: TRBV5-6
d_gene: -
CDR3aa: CASSSDWGSMNTEAFF
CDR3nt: TGTGCCAGCAGCTCCGACTGGGGAAGTATGAACACTGAAGCTTTCTTT

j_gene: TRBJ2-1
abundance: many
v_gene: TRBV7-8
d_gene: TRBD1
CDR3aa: CASSIGGTGLYNEQFF
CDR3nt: TGTGCCAGCAGCATTGGCGGGACAGGTCTGTACAATGAGCAGTTCTTC

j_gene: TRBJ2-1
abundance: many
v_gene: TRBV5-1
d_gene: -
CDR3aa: CASTDTSYNEQFF
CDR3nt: TGCGCCAGCACAGACACATCCTACAATGAGCAGTTCTTC

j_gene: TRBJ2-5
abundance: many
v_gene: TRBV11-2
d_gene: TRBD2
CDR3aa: CASSQGLAGGPETQYF
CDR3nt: TGTGCCAGCAGCCAGGGACTAGCGGGGGGGCCGGAGACCCAGTACTTC

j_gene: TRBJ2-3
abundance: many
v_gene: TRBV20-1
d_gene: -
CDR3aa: CSARDNADTQYF
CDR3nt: TGCAGTGCTAGAGATAACGCGGATACGCAGTATTTT

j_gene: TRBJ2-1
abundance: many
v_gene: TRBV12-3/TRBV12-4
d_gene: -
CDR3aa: CASSSLQASYNEQFF
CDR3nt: TGTGCCAGCAGTTCTCTACAGGCCTCCTACAATGAGCAGTTCTTC

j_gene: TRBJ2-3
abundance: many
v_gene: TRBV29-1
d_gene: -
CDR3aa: CSVQTINPSTDTQYF
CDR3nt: TGCAGCGTCCAGACCATAAATCCTAGCACAGATACGCAGTATTTT

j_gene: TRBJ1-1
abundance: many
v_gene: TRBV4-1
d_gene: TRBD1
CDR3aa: CASSQEGQGGTEAFF
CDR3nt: TGCGCCAGCAGCCAGGAAGGACAGGGTGGAACTGAAGCTTTCTTT

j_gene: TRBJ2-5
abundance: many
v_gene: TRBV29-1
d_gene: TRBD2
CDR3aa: CSVPLGGNQETQYF
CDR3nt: TGCAGCGTTCCCCTCGGGGGGAATCAAGAGACCCAGTACTTC

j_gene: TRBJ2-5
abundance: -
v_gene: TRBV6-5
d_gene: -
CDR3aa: CASSQRYQETQYF
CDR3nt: TGTGCCAGCAGCCAGAGGTACCAAGAGACCCAGTACTTC

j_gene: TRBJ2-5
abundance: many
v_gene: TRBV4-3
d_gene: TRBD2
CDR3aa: CASSRGAGGPQETQYF
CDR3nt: TGCGCCAGCAGCCGGGGAGCGGGGGGGCCTCAGGAGACCCAGTACTTC

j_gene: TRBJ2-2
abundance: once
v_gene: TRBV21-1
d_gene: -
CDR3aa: CASSKARGGCVAGELFF
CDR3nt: TGTGCCAGCAGCAAAGCACGCGGGGGGTGCGTAGCCGGGGAGCTGTTTTTT

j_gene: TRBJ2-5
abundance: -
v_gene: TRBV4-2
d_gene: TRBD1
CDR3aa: CASSPGDRVFQETQYF
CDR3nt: TGTGCCAGCAGCCCCGGGGACAGGGTATTCCAAGAGACCCAGTACTTC

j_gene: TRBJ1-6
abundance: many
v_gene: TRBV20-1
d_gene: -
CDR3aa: CSAVVQPTSPLHF
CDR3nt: TGCAGTGCCGTCGTGCAGCCGACTTCACCCCTCCACTTT

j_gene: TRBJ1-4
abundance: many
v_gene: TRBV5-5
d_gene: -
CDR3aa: CASSSPGSNEKLFF
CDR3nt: TGTGCCAGCAGCTCCCCGGGATCGAATGAAAAACTGTTTTTT

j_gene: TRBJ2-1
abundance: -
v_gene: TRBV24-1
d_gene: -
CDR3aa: CATSGSVKGSYNEQFF
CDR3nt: TGTGCCACCAGCGGTAGCGTGAAGGGGTCCTACAATGAGCAGTTCTTC

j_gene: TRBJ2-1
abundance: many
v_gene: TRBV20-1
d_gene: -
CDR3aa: CSASGGDTSYNEQFF
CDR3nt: TGCAGTGCTAGTGGGGGGGACACGTCCTACAATGAGCAGTTCTTC

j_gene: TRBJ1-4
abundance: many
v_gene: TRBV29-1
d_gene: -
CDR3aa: CSVRDANEKLFF
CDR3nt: TGCAGCGTCAGGGACGCTAATGAAAAACTGTTTTTT

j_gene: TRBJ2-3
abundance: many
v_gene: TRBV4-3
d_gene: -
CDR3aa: CASSQDMADTQYF
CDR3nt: TGCGCCAGCAGCCAAGATATGGCAGATACGCAGTATTTT

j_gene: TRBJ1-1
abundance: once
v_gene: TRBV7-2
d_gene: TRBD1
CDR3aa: CASSRQGASEAFF
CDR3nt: TGTGCCAGCAGTAGACAGGGGGCCTCTGAAGCTTTCTTT

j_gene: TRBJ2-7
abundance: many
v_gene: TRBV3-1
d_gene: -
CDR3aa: CASSQDATPGGEQYF
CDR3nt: TGTGCCAGCAGCCAAGACGCGACGCCTGGAGGCGAGCAGTACTTC

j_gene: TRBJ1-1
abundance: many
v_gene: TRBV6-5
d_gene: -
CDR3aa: CASSFDQGSNSEAFF
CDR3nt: TGTGCCAGCAGTTTCGACCAGGGTTCTAACTCTGAAGCTTTCTTT

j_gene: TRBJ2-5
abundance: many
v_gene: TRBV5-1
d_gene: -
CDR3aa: CASSSRQAPQETQYF
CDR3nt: TGCGCCAGCAGCTCCCGACAGGCTCCTCAAGAGACCCAGTACTTC

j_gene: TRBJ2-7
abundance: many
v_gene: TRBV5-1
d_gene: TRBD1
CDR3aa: CASSPSPGTGGEQYF
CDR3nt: TGCGCCAGCAGTCCTTCCCCCGGGACAGGGGGCGAGCAGTACTTC

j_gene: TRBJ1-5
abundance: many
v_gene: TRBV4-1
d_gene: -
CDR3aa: CASSQDLAGTYNQPQHF
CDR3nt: TGCGCCAGCAGCCAAGATTTGGCAGGTACTTACAATCAGCCCCAGCATTTT

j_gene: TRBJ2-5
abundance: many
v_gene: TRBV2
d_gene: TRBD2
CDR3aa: CASASGGNGETQYF
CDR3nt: TGTGCCAGCGCTAGCGGGGGCAACGGAGAGACCCAGTACTTC

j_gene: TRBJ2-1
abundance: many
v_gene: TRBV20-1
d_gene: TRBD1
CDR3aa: CSASPGQGGDEQFF
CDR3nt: TGCAGTGCTTCTCCGGGACAGGGTGGAGATGAGCAGTTCTTC

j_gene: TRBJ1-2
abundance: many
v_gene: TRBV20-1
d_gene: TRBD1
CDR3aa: CSAEHGGRTGKGYTF
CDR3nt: TGCAGTGCCGAACATGGGGGGAGGACAGGGAAAGGCTACACCTTC

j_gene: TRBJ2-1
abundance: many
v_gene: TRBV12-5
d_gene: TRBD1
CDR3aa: CASGTTSGTGFSGEQFF
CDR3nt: TGTGCTAGTGGTACTACCTCCGGGACAGGGTTTTCTGGTGAGCAGTTCTTC